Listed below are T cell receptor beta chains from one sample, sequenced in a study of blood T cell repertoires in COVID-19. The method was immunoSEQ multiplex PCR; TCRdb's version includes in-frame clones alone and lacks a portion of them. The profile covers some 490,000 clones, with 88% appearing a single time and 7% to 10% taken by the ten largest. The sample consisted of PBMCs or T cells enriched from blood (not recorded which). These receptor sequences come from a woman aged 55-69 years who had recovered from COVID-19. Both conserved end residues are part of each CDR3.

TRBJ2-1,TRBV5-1,CASSLGRQGREQFF
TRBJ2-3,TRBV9,CASSVEGLSTDTQYF
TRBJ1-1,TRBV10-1,CASSMGQPNTEAFF
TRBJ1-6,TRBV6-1,CASSEGRGSPLHF
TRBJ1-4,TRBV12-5,CASGLSATNEKLFF
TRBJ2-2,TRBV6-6,CASSPTGIGNTGELFF
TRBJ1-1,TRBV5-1,CASSLRGGNTEAFF
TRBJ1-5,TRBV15,CATSFFGDNQPQHF
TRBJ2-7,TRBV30,CAWSYGGGDEQYF
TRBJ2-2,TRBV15,CATSRGQIKNTGELFF
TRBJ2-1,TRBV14,CASRHFSYNEQFF
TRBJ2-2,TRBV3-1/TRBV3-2,CASSQEIVGPRTGAGELFF
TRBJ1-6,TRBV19,CASSIRVANNSPLHF
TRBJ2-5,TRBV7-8,CASSLGSRVQETQYF
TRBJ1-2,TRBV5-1,CASSLGGQGSGYTF
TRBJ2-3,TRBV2,CASKGTSVAGTQYF
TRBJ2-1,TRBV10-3,CAINPGQAINEQFF
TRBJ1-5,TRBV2,CASSQGVLGQPQHF
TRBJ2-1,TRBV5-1,CASSSRGQLNEQFF
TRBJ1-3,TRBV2,CASSVETGSSGNTIYF
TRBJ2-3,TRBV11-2,CASSLAPGLAGTDTQYF
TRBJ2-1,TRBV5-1,CASSPTTGLLNEQFF
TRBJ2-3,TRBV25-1,CASSGDRGPTQYF
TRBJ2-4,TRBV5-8,CASSPGQGFDIQYF
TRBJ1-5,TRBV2,CASSSQGLYGNQPQHF
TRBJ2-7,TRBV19,CASSGGQPYEQYF
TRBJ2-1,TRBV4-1,CASSQVNGGGSYNEQFF
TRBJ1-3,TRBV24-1,CATSDDSNTIYF
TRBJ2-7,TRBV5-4,CASSSLTGPTEQYF
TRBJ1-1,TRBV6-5,CASFPPGQRGTEAFF
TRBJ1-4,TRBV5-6,CASSLPGQGAEKLFF
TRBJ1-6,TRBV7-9,CASSLQSQGASSPLHF
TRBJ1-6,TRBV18,CASSPDPGQNMLLNSPLHF
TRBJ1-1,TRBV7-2,CASSFRVNTEAFF
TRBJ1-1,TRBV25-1,CASSGSQGEDTEAFF
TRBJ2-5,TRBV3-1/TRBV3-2,CASSQASGGETQYF
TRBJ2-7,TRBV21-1,CASSKDPGYLSYEQYF
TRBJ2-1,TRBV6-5,CASREVPNGEQFF
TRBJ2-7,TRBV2,CASRSGTSSYEQYF
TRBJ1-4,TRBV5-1,CASSLAGPGSTEKLFF
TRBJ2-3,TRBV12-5,CASGLVTGGITDTQYF
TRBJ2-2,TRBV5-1,CASSLESRPTGELFF
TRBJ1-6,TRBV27,CASQEGGRSPLHF
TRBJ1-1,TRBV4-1,CASSQDRNRVGPGTEAFF
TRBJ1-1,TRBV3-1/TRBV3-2,CASSQGQGVSEAFF
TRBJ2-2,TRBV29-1,CSVGLPGTGELFF
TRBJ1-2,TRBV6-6,CASSYTRDRGRNGYTF
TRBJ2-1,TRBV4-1,CASSQVRGLTEHNEQFF